One sample yielded the 16 T cell receptor beta chains listed below, sequenced in a study of cytomegalovirus exposure and HLA in healthy donors. Use of 60 Vbeta and 13 Jbeta primers characterized the PCR. Libraries were prepared by immunoSEQ multiplex PCR; TCRdb keeps only in-frame clonotypes and omits some of them. Here the sample spans over 100,000 clones, around 84% being singletons. Material for sequencing was PBMCs. The receptors were sampled from a woman in her late teens or twenties in good health and CMV-seropositive.

A word on this clone: A read error may produce the germline difference seen at one junction end. The gene calls are TRBV14 and TRBJ1-1, with D possibly being TRBD1 (6 bases). Per the germline V gene, CDR1 is SGHDN and CDR2 is FVKESK. This CDR3 spans 12 amino acids. The CDR3 spells CASSQTGSSAFF. The CDR3, as DNA: TGTGCCAGCAGCCAAACAGGGTCAAGCGCCTTTTTT.

The chain is built from TRBV7-9 and TRBJ2-5; TRBD1 aligns across 8 bases. The CDR3 has 16 amino acids. CDR1 SEHNR and CDR2 FQNEAQ come from the germline V gene (reference sequence). Germline trimming cut 7 bases from V and 0 bases from J; bases unmatched to any gene: 10. CDR3: CASTGRRQGNQETQYF. The CDR3 DNA follows: TGTGCCAGCACCGGTCGCAGACAGGGGAACCAAGAGACCCAGTACTTC.

The chain joins TRBV6-1 to TRBJ2-1; 7 bases are a match to TRBD1. Germline values: CDR1 MNHNS, CDR2 SASEGT. The V and J ends lost 6 bases and 12 bases, in that order; junction bases with no gene match: 8. The CDR3 consists of 12 residues. The CDR3 loop is CASSPGDSWQFF. The DNA for the CDR3 is TGTGCCAGCAGCCCCGGGGACAGCTGGCAGTTCTTC.

The genes are TRBV7-9 and TRBJ1-1; D may be TRBD1 (6 bases). The CDR3 consists of 12 residues. V gave up 1 base and J gave up 11 bases, with 11 bases separating them. CDR1 is SEHNR, CDR2 FQNEAQ, per germline (reference sequence). The CDR3 loop is CASSLGTAWAFF. In DNA, the CDR3 is TGTGCCAGCAGCTTAGGGACAGCGTGGGCTTTCTTT. The variable domain in full, completed from reference TRBV7-9 and TRBJ1-1, reads DTGVSQNPRHKITKRGQNVTFRCDPISEHNRLYWYRQTLGQGPEFLTYFQNEAQLEKSRLLSDRFSAERPKGSFSTLEIQRTEQGDSAMYLCASSLGTAWAFFGQGTRLTVV.

V gene TRBV4-1 combines with J gene TRBJ1-1; D uncertain. Trimming shortened V by 0 bases and J by 3 bases, and 11 bases separated the two germline ends. CDR3 length: 15 amino acids. Per germline, CDR1 MGHRA and CDR2 YSYEKL. CDR3 protein: CASSQEGGVDTEAFF. CDR3 in DNA: TGCGCCAGCAGCCAAGAAGGCGGGGTTGACACTGAAGCTTTCTTT.

The rearrangement joins TRBV4-1 to TRBJ2-5, with a tentative D call TRBD2 (5 bases). Germline CDR1 reads MGHRA; CDR2 reads YSYEKL. This CDR3 comprises 15 residues. V gave up 0 bases and J gave up 7 bases, with 15 bases separating them. The CDR3, as DNA: TGCGCCAGCAGCCAAGACGAGGCGGAGGCGGGGACCCAGTACTTC. It specifies CASSQDEAEAGTQYF.

V gene TRBV4-2 combines with J gene TRBJ2-1, with 8 bases fitting TRBD2. With V trimmed by 0 bases and J by 2 bases, 12 bases remained unmatched. CDR3 length: 19 amino acids. The germline CDR1 and CDR2 sequences are LGHNA and YNFKEQ. The CDR3 nucleotides read TGTGCCAGCAGCCAAGACGGGGGGGAGGGACCCCCTACCTACAATGAGCAGTTCTTC. Translating gives CASSQDGGEGPPTYNEQFF.

The chain recombines TRBV9 with TRBJ2-7, with TRBD1 as a possible D gene (7 bases). V was clipped by 2 bases and J by 0 bases, with 12 bases between them. Germline CDR1 and CDR2: SGDLS and YYNGEE. The CDR3 runs 15 residues. CDR3 amino acids: CASSVGGQSSYEQYF. CDR3 sequence (DNA): TGTGCCAGCAGCGTGGGGGGACAGAGCTCCTACGAGCAGTACTTC.

The V and J genes are TRBV4-1 and TRBJ1-4; 7 nucleotides match TRBD1. Germline assignment: CDR1 MGHRA and CDR2 YSYEKL. J was trimmed by 6 bases and V by 4 bases; bases with no gene match: 8. The CDR3 totals 15 residues. The DNA of the CDR3 is TGCGCCAGCAGCCGTACTCTGACAGGGTATGAAAAACTGTTTTTT. The encoded protein is CASSRTLTGYEKLFF.

V usage is TRBV5-4 and J usage is TRBJ1-2; 12 nucleotides agree with TRBD1. V lost 4 bases, J lost 4 bases, and 8 bases stayed unmatched. Germline CDR1 is SGHNT and CDR2 is YYREEE (reference sequence). The CDR3 spans 16 residues. The CDR3 coding sequence is TGTGCCAGCAGCACGGGACAGGGGGCTCTTTTCTATGGCTACACCTTC. This codes for CASSTGQGALFYGYTF.

The chain carries TRBV5-1 and TRBJ2-3; TRBD2 matches 10 bases. Per the germline V gene, CDR1 is SGHRS and CDR2 is YFSETQ. V gave up 2 bases and J gave up 5 bases; unmatched junction bases: 11. CDR3 length equals 17 residues. The CDR3 sequence is CASSLPLAGAQGDTQYF. In nucleotides, the CDR3 is TGCGCCAGCAGCTTACCCCTAGCGGGGGCCCAGGGAGATACGCAGTATTTT.

CDR3 loop: CASKLAGGQNTGELFF. The CDR3, as DNA: TGTGCCAGCAAACTCGCGGGGGGGCAGAACACCGGGGAGCTGTTTTTT. The rearrangement links TRBV28 to TRBJ2-2, with 9 bases aligning to TRBD2. The CDR3 runs 16 residues. Germline V gene sequence: CDR1 MDHEN, CDR2 SYDVKM. V lost 7 bases and J lost 1; bases outside the gene matches: 7.

The V and J genes are TRBV9 and TRBJ1-4, with no clear D. V was pared by 0 bases and J by 3 bases, with 9 bases between. In germline, CDR1 is SGDLS, CDR2 YYNGEE. This CDR3 contains 15 residues. CDR3 nucleotide sequence: TGTGCCAGCAGCGTAGCACAGAACCCTAATGAAAAACTGTTTTTT. Protein product: CASSVAQNPNEKLFF.

This clone was counted only a few times. This chain links TRBV4-1 with TRBJ2-7; 7 positions agree with TRBD1. The CDR3 extends over 17 amino acids. The trim removed 0 bases at V and 4 bases at J, leaving 12 bases unmatched. CDR1 is MGHRA and CDR2 is YSYEKL in the germline V gene. CDR3 DNA sequence: TGCGCCAGCAGCCAAGATCGGGCGGTGAAGGGGGCTTACGAGCAGTACTTC. Its translation: CASSQDRAVKGAYEQYF.

The J gene is TRBJ2-3, the V gene TRBV4-1; 9 nucleotides align to TRBD2. CDR3 length equals 17 residues. Looked up from germline, CDR1 is MGHRA and CDR2 is YSYEKL. Trimming removed 5 bases from V and 7 bases from J; junction bases left unmatched: 16. CDR3: CASSKSEVAGGPYTQYF. In DNA, the CDR3 is TGCGCCAGCAGCAAATCCGAGGTTGCGGGGGGGCCTTATACGCAGTATTTT.

This clone was detected only once. V gene TRBV29-1 combines with J gene TRBJ2-7; TRBD1 matches 11 bases. The V segment lost 7 bases and the J segment 2 bases; nucleotides outside the gene matches: 4. Germline V lookup: CDR1 SQVTM, CDR2 ANQGSEA. CDR3 size: 13 residues. CDR3 coding DNA: TGCAGCGCCGGGACAGGGGGGGCCTACGAGCAGTACTTC. Its protein product is CSAGTGGAYEQYF.